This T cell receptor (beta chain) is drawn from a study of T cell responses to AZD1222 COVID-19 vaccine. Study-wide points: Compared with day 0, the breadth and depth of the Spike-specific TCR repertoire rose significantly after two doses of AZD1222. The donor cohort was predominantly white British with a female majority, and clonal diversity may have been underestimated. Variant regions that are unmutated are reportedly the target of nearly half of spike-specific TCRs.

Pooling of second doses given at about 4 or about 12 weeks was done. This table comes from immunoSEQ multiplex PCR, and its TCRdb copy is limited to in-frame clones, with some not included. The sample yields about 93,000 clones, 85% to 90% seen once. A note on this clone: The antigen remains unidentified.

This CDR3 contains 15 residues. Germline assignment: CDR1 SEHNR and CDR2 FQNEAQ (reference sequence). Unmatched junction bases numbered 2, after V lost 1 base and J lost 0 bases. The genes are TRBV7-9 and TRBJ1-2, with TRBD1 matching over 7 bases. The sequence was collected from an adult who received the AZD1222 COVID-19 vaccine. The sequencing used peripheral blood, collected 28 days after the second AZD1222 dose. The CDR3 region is CASSLGTGANYGYTF. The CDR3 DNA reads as TGTGCCAGCAGCTTAGGGACAGGAGCTAACTATGGCTACACCTTC.